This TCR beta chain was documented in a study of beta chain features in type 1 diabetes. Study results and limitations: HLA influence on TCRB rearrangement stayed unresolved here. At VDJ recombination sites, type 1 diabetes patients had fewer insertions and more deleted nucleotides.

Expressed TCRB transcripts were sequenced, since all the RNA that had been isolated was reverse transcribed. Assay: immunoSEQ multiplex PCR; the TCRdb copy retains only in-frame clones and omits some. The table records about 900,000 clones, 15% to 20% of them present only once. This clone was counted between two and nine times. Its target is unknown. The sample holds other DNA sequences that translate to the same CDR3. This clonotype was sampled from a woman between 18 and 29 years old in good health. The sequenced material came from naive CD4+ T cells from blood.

The CDR3 region has the DNA TGTGCCAGTAGGCCCCTGGCGAGCGGATACAATGAGCAGTTCTTC. This codes for CASRPLASGYNEQFF. V gene TRBV19 combines with J gene TRBJ2-1, with D possibly TRBD2 on 5 matching bases. V was shortened by 6 bases and J by 4 bases, with 16 bases between the two germline ends. The CDR3 totals 15 residues. Germline assignment: CDR1 LNHDA and CDR2 SQIVND (reference sequence).